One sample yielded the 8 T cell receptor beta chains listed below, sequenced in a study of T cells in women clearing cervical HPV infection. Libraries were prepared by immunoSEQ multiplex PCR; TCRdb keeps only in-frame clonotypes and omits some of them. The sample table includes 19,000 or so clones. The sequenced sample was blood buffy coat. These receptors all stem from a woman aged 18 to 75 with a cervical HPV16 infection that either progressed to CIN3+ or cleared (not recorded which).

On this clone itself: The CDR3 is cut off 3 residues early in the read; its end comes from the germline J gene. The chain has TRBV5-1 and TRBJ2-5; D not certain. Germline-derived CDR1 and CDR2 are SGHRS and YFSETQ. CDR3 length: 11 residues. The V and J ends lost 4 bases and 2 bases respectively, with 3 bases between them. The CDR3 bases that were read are TGCGCCAGCAGCCAACAAGAGACC. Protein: CASSQQET. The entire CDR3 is CASSQQETQYF.

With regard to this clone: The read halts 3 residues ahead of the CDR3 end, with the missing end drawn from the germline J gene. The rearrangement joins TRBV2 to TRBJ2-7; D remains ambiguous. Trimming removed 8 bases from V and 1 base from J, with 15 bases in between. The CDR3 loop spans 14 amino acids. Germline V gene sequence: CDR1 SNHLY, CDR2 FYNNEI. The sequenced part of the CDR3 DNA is TGTGCCAGCCGGTACAGATTACCTTCCTACGAG. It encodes CASRYRLPSYE. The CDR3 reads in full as CASRYRLPSYEQYF.

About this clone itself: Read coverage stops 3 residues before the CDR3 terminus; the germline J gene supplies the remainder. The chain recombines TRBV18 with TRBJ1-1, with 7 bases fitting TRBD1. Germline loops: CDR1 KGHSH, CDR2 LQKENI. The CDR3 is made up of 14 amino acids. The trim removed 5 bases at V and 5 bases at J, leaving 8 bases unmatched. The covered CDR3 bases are TGTGCCAGCTCATCCAACAGGGGCGAAACTGAA. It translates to CASSSNRGETE. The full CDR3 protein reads CASSSNRGETEAFF.

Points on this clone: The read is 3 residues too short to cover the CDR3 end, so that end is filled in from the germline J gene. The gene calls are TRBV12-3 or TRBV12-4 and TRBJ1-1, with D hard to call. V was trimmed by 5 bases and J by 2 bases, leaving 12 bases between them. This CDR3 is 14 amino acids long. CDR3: CASSPEGINTEAFF. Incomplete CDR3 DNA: TGTGCCAGCAGTCCCGAGGGCATAAACACTGAA.

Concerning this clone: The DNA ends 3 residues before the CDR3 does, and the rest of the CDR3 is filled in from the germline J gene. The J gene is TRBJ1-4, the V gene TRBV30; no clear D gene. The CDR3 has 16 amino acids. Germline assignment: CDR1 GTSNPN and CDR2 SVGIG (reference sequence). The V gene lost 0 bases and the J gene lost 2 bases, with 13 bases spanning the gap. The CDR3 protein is CAWSVFKAGTNEKLFF. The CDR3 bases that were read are TGTGCCTGGAGTGTATTCAAGGCTGGTACTAATGAAAAA.

Incomplete CDR3 DNA: TGCGCCAGCAGTGCCGATCCCGGGTTTGGGGCCAACGTC. It yields the protein CASSADPGFGANV. The full-length CDR3 reads as CASSADPGFGANVLTF. The rearrangement uses TRBV5-1 and TRBJ2-6; D is unresolved. The read terminates 3 residues ahead of where the CDR3 ends, so the germline J gene completes it. The CDR3 covers 16 residues. V was shortened by 5 bases and J by 3 bases, with 15 bases between the two germline ends. The germline V gene encodes CDR1 SGHRS and CDR2 YFSETQ.

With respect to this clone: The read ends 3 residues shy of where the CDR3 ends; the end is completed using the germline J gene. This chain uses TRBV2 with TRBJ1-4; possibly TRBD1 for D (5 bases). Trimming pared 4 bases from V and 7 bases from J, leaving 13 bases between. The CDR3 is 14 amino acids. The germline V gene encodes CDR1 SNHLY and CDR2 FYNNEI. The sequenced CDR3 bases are TGTGCCAGCAGTGTGGCAGGGTCGAGTGAAAAA. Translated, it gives CASSVAGSSEK. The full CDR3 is CASSVAGSSEKLFF.

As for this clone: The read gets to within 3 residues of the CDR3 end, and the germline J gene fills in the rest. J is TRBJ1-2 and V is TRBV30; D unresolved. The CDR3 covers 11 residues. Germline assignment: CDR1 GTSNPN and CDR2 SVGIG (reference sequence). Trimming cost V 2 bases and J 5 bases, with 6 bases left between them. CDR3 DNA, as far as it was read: TGTGCCTGGAGTCTCAGTTATGGC. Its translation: CAWSLSYG. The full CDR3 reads CAWSLSYGYTF.